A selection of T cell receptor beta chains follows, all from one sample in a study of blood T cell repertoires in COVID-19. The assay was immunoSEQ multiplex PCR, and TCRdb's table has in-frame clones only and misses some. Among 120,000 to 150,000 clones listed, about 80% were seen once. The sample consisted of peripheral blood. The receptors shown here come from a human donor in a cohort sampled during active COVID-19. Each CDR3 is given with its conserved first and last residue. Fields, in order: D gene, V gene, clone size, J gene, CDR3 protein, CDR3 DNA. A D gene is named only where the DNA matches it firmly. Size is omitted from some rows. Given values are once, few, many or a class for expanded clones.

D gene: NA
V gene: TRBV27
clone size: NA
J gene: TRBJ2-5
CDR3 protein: CASSLASTEETQYF
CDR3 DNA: TGTGCCAGCAGTTTAGCCTCGACAGAAGAGACCCAGTACTTC

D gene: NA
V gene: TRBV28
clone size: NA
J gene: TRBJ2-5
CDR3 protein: CASGRVVETQYF
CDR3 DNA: TGTGCCAGCGGCAGGGTCGTAGAGACCCAGTACTTC

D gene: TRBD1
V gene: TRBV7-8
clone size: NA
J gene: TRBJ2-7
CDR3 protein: CASSPGVTGGNEQYF
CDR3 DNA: TGTGCCAGCAGCCCGGGCGTGACAGGGGGCAACGAGCAGTACTTC

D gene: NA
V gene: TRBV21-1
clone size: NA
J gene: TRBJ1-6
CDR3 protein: CASSALRQGPNSPLHF
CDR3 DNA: TGTGCCAGCAGCGCTTTGCGACAGGGTCCCAATTCACCCCTCCACTTT

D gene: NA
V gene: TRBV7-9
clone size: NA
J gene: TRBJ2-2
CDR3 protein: CASRHSGGSNTGELFF
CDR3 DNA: TGTGCCAGCAGACATTCGGGCGGGTCGAACACCGGGGAGCTGTTTTTT

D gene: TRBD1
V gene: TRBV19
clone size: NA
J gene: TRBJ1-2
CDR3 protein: CASQKQRTGAIYGYTF
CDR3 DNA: TGTGCCAGCCAAAAACAGAGGACAGGGGCAATCTATGGCTACACCTTC

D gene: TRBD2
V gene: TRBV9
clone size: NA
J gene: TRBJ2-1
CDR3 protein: CASSVGPSGGTYNEQFF
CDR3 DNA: TGTGCCAGCAGCGTAGGGCCCAGCGGGGGGACCTACAATGAGCAGTTCTTC

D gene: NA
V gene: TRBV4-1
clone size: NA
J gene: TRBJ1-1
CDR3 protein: CASSQPQGFQNTEAFF
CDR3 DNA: TGCGCCAGCAGCCAACCCCAGGGGTTCCAGAACACTGAAGCTTTCTTT

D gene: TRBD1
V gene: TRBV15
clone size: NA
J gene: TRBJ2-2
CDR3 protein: CATRTGLDTGELFF
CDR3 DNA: TGTGCCACGAGGACAGGGCTCGACACCGGGGAGCTGTTTTTT

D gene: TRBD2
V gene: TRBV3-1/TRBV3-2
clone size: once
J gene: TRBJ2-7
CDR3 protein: CASSQSLSGASYEQYF
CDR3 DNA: TGTGCCAGCAGCCAAAGCCTTAGCGGGGCCTCCTACGAGCAGTACTTC

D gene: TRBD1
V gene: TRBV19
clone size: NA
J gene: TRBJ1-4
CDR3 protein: CASSIRGQGPASEKLFF
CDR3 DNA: TGTGCCAGTAGTATACGCGGACAGGGCCCGGCTAGTGAAAAACTGTTTTTT

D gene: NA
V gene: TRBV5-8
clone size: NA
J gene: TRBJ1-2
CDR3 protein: CASSPGLSPPVGYTF
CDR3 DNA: TGTGCCAGCAGCCCGGGACTGAGCCCACCCGTCGGCTACACCTTC

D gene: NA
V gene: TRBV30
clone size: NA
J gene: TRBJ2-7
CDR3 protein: CACRPNRRGEQYF
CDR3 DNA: TGTGCCTGTAGACCAAACAGACGGGGAGAGCAGTACTTC

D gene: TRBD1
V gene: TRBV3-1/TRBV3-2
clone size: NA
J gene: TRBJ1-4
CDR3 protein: CASSPRNDTGGEKLFF
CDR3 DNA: TGTGCCAGCAGCCCCCGTAACGATACAGGGGGTGAAAAACTGTTTTTT

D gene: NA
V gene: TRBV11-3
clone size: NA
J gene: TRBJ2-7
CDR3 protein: CASSYRENGEQYF
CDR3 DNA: TGTGCCAGCAGCTACAGGGAAAATGGCGAGCAGTACTTC

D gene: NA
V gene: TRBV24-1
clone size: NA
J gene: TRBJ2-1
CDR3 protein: CATSLYNEQFF
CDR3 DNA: TGTGCCACCAGCCTATACAATGAGCAGTTCTTC

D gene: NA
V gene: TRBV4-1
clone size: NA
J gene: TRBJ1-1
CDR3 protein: CASSQGRGNTEAFF
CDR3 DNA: TGCGCCAGCAGCCAAGGGAGGGGAAACACTGAAGCTTTCTTT

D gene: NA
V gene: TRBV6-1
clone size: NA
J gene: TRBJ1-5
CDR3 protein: CASSEMQVFGNQPQHF
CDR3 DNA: TGTGCCAGCAGTGAAATGCAGGTGTTTGGCAATCAGCCCCAGCATTTT

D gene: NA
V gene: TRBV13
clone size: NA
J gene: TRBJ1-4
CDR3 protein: CASTRRGGTTEEKLFF
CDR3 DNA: TGTGCCAGCACCCGGAGGGGGGGGACTACCGAGGAAAAACTGTTTTTT

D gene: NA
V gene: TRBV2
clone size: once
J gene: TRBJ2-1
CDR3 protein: CASSNARGGEQFF
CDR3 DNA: TGTGCCAGCAGTAATGCCAGGGGCGGTGAGCAGTTCTTC

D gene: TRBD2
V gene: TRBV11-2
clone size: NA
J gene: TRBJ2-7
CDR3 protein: CASSLVREGWAYEQYF
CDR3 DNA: TGTGCCAGCAGCTTAGTAAGGGAGGGTTGGGCCTACGAGCAGTACTTC

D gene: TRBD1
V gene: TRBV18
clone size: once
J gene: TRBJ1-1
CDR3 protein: CASSPQQGGQNTEAFF
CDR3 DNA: TGTGCCAGCTCACCACAACAGGGGGGTCAGAACACTGAAGCTTTCTTT

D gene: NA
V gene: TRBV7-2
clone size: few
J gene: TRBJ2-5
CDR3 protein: CASSPGGPQETQYF
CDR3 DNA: TGTGCCAGCAGCCCCGGGGGGCCCCAAGAGACCCAGTACTTC

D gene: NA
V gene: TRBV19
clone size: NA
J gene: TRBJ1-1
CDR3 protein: CASSKPPTAGTEAFF
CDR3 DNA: TGTGCCAGTAGTAAACCCCCGACAGCGGGGACTGAAGCTTTCTTT

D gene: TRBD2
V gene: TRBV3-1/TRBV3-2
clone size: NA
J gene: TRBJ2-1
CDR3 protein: CASSCPGLASDNEQFF
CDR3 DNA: TGTGCCAGCAGCTGTCCGGGACTAGCGTCCGACAATGAGCAGTTCTTC

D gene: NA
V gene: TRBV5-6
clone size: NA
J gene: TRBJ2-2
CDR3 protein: CASSYLGDTGELFF
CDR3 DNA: TGTGCCAGCAGCTATCTAGGGGATACCGGGGAGCTGTTTTTT

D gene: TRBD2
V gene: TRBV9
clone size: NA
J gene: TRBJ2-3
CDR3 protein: CASSSYLAGGGDTQYF
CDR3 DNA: TGTGCCAGCAGCAGCTATCTAGCGGGGGGTGGAGATACGCAGTATTTT

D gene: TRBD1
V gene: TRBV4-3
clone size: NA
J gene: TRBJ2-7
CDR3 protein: CASSHPQPRGGQGAHEQYF
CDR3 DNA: TGCGCCAGCAGCCACCCCCAGCCGAGAGGGGGACAGGGGGCACACGAGCAGTACTTC

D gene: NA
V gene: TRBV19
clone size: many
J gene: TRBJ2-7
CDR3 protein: CASSIVQSAEQYF
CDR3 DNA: TGTGCCAGTAGTATAGTACAATCCGCCGAGCAGTACTTC

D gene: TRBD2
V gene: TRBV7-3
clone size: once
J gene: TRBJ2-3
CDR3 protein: CASSPERGATDTQYF
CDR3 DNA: TGTGCCAGCAGCCCTGAGCGGGGGGCCACAGATACGCAGTATTTT